Following are 3 T cell receptor beta chains from one sample sequenced in a study of shared clonotypes between healthy human individuals. Measured with immunoSEQ multiplex PCR; TCRdb has only the in-frame clones, and not every one. The sample has about 2.4 million clones; 93% are singletons. The source material was naive CD4+ T cells from PBMCs. Indicated subset: CD45RA+ positively selected. The receptor set was obtained from a man in his late teens or twenties in good health. Some clones in this sample may be carry-over from other donors' samples.

The chain uses TRBV14 and TRBJ1-2; perhaps TRBD1 as D (5 bases). CDR1 is SGHDN and CDR2 is FVKESK in the germline V gene. The CDR3 loop spans 16 amino acids. V gave up 0 bases and J gave up 6 bases, with 17 bases separating them. CDR3 protein: CASSQDAPPGTDGYTF. The DNA for the CDR3 is TGTGCCAGCAGCCAAGACGCTCCTCCCGGGACGGATGGCTACACCTTC.

In its sample, this clone was seen a few times. This sequence joins TRBV5-1 and TRBJ2-2; the D is unclear. CDR1 SGHRS and CDR2 YFSETQ come from the germline V gene. This CDR3 is built from 14 residues. V was pared by 4 bases and J by 7 bases, with 14 bases between. Here the CDR3 DNA reads TGCGCCAGCAGCCCAGACTCCCTCGGCGGGGAGCTGTTTTTT. Its translation is CASSPDSLGGELFF.

The chain recombines TRBV6-1 with TRBJ2-6; D ambiguous. This CDR3 has 15 amino acids. Germline V gene lookup returns CDR1 MNHNS and CDR2 SASEGT. Trimming cost V 8 bases and J 4 bases, with 15 bases left between them. CDR3 DNA: TGTGCCAGCTCCTTGCAACCCCTCGGGGCCAACGTCCTGACTTTC. It translates to CASSLQPLGANVLTF.